This TCR beta chain was sequenced during a study of shared clonotypes between healthy human individuals. Trimming left V 0 bases short and J 6 bases short, with 15 bases between. This CDR3 has 15 residues. CDR1 is SGHAT and CDR2 is FQNNGV in the germline V gene. Generated by immunoSEQ multiplex PCR, the TCRdb table keeps only in-frame clones and is missing some. The sample includes over 1.5 million clones, approximately 98% of them seen just once. The clonotype originates from a man aged 25-40 years in good health. Sequencing was performed on naive CD4+ T cells sorted from blood. Stated subset: CD45RA+ positively selected. The chain links TRBV11-2 to TRBJ2-7; the D is unclear. The CDR3 region is CASSLDFSLRREQYF. CDR3 DNA: TGTGCCAGCAGCTTAGACTTTTCTTTACGCCGCGAGCAGTACTTC.